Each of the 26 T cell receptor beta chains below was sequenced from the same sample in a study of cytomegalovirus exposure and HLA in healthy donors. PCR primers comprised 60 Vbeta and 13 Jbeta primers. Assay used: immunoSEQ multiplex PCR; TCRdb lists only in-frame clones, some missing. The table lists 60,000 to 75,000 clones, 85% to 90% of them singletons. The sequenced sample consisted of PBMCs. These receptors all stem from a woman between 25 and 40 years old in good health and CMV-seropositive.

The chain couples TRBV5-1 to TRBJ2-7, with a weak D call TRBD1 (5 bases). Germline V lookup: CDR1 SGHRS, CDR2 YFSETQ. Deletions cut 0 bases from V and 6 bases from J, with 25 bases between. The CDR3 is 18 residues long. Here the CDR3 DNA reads TGCGCCAGCAGCTTGGCCGGGTCTGCGGACATTGCGGATCCCGAGCAGTACTTC. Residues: CASSLAGSADIADPEQYF. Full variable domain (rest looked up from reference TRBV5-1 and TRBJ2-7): KAGVTQTPRYLIKTRGQQVTLSCSPISGHRSVSWYQQTPGQGLQFLFEYFSETQRNKGNFPGRFSGRQFSNSRSEMNVSTLELGDSALYLCASSLAGSADIADPEQYFGPGTRLTVT.

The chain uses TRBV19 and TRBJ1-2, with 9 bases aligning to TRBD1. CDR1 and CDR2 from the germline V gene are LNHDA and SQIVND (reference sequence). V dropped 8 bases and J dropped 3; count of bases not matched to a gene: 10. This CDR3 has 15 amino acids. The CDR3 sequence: CASRSGTGNYYGYTF. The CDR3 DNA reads TGTGCCAGTCGCTCCGGGACAGGGAATTACTATGGCTACACCTTC.

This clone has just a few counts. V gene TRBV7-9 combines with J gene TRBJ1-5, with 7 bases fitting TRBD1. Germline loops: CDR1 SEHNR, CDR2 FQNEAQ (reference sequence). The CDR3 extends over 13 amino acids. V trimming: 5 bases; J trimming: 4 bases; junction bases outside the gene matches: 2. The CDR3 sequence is CASSRTGNQPQHF. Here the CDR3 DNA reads TGTGCCAGCAGCCGGACAGGAAATCAGCCCCAGCATTTT. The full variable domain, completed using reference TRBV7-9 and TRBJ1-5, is DTGVSQNPRHKITKRGQNVTFRCDPISEHNRLYWYRQTLGQGPEFLTYFQNEAQLEKSRLLSDRFSAERPKGSFSTLEIQRTEQGDSAMYLCASSRTGNQPQHFGDGTRLSIL.

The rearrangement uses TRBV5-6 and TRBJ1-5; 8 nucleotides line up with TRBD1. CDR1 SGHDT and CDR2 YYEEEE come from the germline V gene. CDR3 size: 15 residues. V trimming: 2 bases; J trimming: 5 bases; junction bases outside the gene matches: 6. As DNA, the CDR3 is TGTGCCAGCAGCTTCGGACAGGGAAGCTATCAGCCCCAGCATTTT. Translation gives CASSFGQGSYQPQHF.

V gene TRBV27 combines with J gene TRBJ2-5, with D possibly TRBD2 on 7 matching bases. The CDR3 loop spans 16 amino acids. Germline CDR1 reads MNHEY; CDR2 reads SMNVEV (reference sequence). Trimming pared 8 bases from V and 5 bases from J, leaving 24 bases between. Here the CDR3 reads CASGHLGGAGEETQYF. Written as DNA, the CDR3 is TGTGCCAGCGGTCACCTCGGGGGCGCGGGAGAGGAGACCCAGTACTTC.

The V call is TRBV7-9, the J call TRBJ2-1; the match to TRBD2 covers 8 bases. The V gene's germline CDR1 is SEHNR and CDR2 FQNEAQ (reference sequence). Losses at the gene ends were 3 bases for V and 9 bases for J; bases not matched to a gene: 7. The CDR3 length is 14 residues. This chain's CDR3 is CASSLGSGMGEQFF. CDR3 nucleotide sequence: TGTGCCAGCAGCTTGGGTAGCGGGATGGGTGAGCAGTTCTTC.

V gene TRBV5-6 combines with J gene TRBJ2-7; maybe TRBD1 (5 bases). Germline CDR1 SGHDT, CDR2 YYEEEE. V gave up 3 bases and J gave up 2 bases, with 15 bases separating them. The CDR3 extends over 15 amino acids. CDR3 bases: TGTGCCAGCAGCTGGGGCGCTGGAGAGACCTACGAGCAGTACTTC. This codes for CASSWGAGETYEQYF.

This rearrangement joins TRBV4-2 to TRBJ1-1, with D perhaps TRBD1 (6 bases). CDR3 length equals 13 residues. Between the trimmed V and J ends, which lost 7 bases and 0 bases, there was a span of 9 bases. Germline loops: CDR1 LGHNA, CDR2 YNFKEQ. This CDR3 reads CASNGQLNTEAFF. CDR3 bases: TGTGCCAGCAACGGACAGTTGAACACTGAAGCTTTCTTT.

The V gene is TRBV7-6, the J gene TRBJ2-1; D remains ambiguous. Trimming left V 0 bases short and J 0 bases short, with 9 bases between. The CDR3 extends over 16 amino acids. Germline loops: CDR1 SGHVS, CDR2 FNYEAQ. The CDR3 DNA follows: TGTGCCAGCAGCTTAGCGTCAGCGAGCTCCTACAATGAGCAGTTCTTC. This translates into CASSLASASSYNEQFF. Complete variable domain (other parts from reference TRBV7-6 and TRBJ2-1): GAGVSQSPRYKVTKRGQDVALRCDPISGHVSLYWYRQALGQGPEFLTYFNYEAQQDKSGLPNDRFSAERPEGSISTLTIQRTEQRDSAMYRCASSLASASSYNEQFFGPGTRLTVL.

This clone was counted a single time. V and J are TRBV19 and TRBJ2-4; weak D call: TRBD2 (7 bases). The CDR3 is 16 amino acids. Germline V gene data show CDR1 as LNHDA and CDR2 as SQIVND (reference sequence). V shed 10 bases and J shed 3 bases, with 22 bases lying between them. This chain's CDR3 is CATTWGGARDKNIQYF. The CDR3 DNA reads TGTGCCACGACTTGGGGGGGCGCGAGGGACAAAAACATTCAGTACTTC. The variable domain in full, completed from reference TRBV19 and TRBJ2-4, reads DGGITQSPKYLFRKEGQNVTLSCEQNLNHDAMYWYRQDPGQGLRLIYYSQIVNDFQKGDIAEGYSVSREKKESFPLTVTSAQKNPTAFYLCATTWGGARDKNIQYFGAGTRLSVL.

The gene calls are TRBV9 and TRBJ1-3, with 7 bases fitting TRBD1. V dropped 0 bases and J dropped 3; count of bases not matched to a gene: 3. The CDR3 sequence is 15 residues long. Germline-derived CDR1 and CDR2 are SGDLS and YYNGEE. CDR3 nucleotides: TGTGCCAGCAGCGTAGGACAGGGTAATGGAAACACCATATATTTT. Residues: CASSVGQGNGNTIYF.

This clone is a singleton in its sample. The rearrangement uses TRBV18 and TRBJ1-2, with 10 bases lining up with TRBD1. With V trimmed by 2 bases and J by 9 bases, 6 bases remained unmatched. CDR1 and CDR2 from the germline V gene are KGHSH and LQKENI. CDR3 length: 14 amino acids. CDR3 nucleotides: TGTGCCAGCTCACCAGTGACAGGGGGCGCAAGCTACACCTTC. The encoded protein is CASSPVTGGASYTF.

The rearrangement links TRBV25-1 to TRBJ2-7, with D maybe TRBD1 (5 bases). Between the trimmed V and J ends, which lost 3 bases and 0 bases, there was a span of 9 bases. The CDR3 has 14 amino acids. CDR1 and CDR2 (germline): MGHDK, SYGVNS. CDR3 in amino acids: CASSDQGSSYEQYF. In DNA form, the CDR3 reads TGTGCCAGCAGTGACCAGGGAAGCTCCTACGAGCAGTACTTC.

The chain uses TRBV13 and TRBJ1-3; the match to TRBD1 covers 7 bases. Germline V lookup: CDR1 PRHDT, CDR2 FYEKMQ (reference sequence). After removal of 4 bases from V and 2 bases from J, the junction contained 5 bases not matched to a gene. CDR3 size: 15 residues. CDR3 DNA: TGTGCCAGCAGCTCGACAGGGTACACTGGAAACACCATATATTTT. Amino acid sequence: CASSSTGYTGNTIYF.

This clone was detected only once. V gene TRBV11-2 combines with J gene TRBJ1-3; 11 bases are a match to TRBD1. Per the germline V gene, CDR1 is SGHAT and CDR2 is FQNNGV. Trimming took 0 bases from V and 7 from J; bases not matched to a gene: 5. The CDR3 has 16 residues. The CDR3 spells CASSLDYGQGANTIYF. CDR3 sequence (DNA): TGTGCCAGCAGCTTAGATTACGGACAGGGGGCGAACACCATATATTTT.

CDR3 DNA: TGTGCCAGCTCACCACTGTCAGGGGCGGGTCAGCCCCAGCATTTT. It yields the protein CASSPLSGAGQPQHF. The chain combines TRBV18 with TRBJ1-5; possible D gene TRBD1, 6 bases. Trimming cost V 1 base and J 6 bases, with 13 bases left between them. CDR1 and CDR2 (germline): KGHSH, LQKENI. The CDR3 contains 15 residues. The complete variable domain, with remaining parts taken from reference TRBV18 and TRBJ1-5, reads NAGVMQNPRHLVRRRGQEARLRCSPMKGHSHVYWYRQLPEEGLKFMVYLQKENIIDESGMPKERFSAEFPKEGPSILRIQQVVRGDSAAYFCASSPLSGAGQPQHFGDGTRLSIL.

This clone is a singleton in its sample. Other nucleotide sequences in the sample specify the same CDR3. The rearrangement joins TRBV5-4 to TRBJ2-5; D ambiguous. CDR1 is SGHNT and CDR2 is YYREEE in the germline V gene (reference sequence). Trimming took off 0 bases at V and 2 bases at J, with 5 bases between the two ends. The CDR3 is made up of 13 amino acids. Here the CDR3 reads CASSLALQETQYF. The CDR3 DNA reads TGTGCCAGCAGCTTGGCTCTACAAGAGACCCAGTACTTC.

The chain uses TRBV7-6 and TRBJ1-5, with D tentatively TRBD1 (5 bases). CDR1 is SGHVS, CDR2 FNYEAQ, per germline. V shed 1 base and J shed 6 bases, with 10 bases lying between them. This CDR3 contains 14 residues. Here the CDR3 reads CASSLVSGGQPQHF. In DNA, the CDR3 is TGTGCCAGCAGCTTAGTTTCCGGGGGTCAGCCCCAGCATTTT.

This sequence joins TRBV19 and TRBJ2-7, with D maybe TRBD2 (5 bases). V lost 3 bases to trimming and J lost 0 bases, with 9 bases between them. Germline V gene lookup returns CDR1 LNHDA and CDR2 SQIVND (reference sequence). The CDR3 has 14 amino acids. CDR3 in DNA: TGTGCCAGTAGTATTTCGGGGAACTCCTACGAGCAGTACTTC. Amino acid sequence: CASSISGNSYEQYF.

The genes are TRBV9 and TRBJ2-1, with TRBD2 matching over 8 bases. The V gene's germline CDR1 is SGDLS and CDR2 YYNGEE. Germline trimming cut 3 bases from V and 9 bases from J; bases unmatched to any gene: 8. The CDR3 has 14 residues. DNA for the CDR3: TGTGCCAGCAGCGCCCGGACTAGCTTTGGTGAGCAGTTCTTC. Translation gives CASSARTSFGEQFF.

In nucleotides, the CDR3 is TGTGCCAGCAGCTTGGACAGGGGATATCAGCCCCAGCATTTT. It specifies CASSLDRGYQPQHF. V is TRBV7-8 and J is TRBJ1-5, with TRBD1 matching over 9 bases. Germline V CDR1 and CDR2: SGHVS, FQNEAQ. This CDR3 has 14 residues. The ends lost 3 bases at V and 5 bases at J; junction bases unmatched: 2.

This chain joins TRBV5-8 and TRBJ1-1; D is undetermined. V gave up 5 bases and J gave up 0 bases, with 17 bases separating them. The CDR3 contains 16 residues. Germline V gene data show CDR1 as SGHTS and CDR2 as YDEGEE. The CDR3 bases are TGTGCCAGCAGAATTCCCGCAGGCGCTATGAACACTGAAGCTTTCTTT. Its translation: CASRIPAGAMNTEAFF.

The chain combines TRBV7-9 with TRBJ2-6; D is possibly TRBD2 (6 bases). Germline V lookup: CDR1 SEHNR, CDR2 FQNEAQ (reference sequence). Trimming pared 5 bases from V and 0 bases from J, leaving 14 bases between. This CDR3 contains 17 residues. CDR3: CASSGLARISGANVLTF. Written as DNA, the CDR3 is TGTGCCAGCAGCGGGCTAGCGAGAATCTCTGGGGCCAACGTCCTGACTTTC.

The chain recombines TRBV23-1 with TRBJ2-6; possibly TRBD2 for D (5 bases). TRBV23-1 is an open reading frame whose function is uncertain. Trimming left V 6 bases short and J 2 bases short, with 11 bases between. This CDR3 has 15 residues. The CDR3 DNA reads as TGCGCCAGCAGGGTGAGGGTAACTGGGGCCAACGTCCTGACTTTC. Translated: CASRVRVTGANVLTF.

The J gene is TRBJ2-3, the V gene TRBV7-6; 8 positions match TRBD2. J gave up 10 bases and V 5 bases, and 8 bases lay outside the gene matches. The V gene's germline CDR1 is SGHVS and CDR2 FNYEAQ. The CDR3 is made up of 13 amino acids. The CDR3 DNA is TGTGCCAGCAGCGGGACGACGGGGGGGTCGCAGTATTTT. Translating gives CASSGTTGGSQYF.

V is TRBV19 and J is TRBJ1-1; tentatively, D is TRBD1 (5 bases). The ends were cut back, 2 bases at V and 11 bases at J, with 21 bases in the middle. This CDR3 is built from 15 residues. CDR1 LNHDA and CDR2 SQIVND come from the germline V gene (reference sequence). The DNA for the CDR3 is TGTGCCAGTAGTATACGGACCCGGGCAGGGAGGGTTGCTTTCTTT. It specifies CASSIRTRAGRVAFF.